This TCR beta chain was recovered during a study of CXCR3-negative and CXCR3-positive naive CD8 T cells. Germline V CDR1 and CDR2: MGHDK, SYGVNS. The CDR3 sequence is 17 residues long. Its frequency marks this clonotype as medium-sized. The TRB libraries of cDNA were built by UMI-labeled 5' RACE. TCRdb reanalyzed the 5' RACE reads, giving one entry per CDR3 protein sequence and no DNA. Here the sample table reports some 7,000 distinct CDR3 sequences. This receptor was identified in a human donor in good health. Some clones in this sample may be carry-over from other donors' samples. The V call is TRBV25-1, the J call TRBJ2-2; the TCRdb call, TRBD1, lacks DNA for checking. The sequenced sample consisted of naive CXCR3- CD8+ T cells from blood. Subset reported: CD45RO-CCR7+CD27+CD95- naive CD8+ T cells lacking CXCR3 (TNR3-). This CDR3 reads CASSSGQGANVPGELFF.